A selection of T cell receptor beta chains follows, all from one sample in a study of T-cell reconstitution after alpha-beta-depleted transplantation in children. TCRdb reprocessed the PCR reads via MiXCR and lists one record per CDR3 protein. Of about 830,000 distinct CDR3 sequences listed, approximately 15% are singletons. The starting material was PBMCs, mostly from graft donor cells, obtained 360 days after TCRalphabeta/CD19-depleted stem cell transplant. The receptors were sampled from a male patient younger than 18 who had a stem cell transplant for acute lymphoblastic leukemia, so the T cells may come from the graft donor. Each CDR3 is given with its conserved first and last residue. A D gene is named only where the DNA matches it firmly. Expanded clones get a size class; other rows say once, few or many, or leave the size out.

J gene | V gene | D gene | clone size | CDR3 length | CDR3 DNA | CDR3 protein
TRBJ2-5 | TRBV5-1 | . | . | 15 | TGCGCCAGCAGCTGGAACCTAGGGGGTCGAGAGACCCAGTACTTC | CASSWNLGGRETQYF
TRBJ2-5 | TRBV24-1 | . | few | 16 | TGTGCCACCAGTGTCTCTACGGGAGAACCTTCGGAGACCCAGTACTTC | CATSVSTGEPSETQYF
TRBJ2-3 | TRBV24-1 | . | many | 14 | TGTGCCACCAGTGATTTAGTAGGCTCAGATACGCAGTATTTT | CATSDLVGSDTQYF
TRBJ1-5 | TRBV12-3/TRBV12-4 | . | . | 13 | TGTGCCAGCACACTAGGGGGGAGACAGCCCCAGCATTTT | CASTLGGRQPQHF
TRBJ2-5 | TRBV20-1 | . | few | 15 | TGCTGTGCTAGAGATATCGACAGAGTCCAAGAGACCCAGTACTTC | CCARDIDRVQETQYF
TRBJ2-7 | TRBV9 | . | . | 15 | TGTGCCAGCAGCGTATCTCCAAACACCAACTACGAGCAGTACTTC | CASSVSPNTNYEQYF
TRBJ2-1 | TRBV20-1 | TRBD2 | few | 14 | TGCAGTCCGGGGGGGCGGGAGGTTCTTAATGAGCAGTTCTTC | CSPGGREVLNEQFF
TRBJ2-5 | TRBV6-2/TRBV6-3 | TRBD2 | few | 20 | TGTGCCAGCAGCCCCCTCGGCCGGGGATCGGTAGCGGGAGGGCGTGAGACCCAGTACTTC | CASSPLGRGSVAGGRETQYF
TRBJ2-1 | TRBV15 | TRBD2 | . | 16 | TGTGCCACCAGCAGTGGGACTAGGACCACCTACAATGAGCAGTTCTTC | CATSSGTRTTYNEQFF
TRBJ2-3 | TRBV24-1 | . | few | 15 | TGTGCCACCAGTGGGGGAGACTACCTTGAGGATACGCAGTATTTT | CATSGGDYLEDTQYF
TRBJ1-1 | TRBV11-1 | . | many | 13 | TGTGCCAGCAGCTTATATGTGAACACTGAAGCTTTCTTT | CASSLYVNTEAFF
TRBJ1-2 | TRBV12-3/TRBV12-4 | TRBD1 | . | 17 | TGTGCCAGCACTTTCTTCCCCCAGCAACGGACAGGGGGCTGGTACACCTTC | CASTFFPQQRTGGWYTF
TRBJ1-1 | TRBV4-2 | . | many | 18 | TGTGCCAGCAGCCACAATTACTTCAGGGAAAGTGTGGACACTGAAGCTTTCTTT | CASSHNYFRESVDTEAFF
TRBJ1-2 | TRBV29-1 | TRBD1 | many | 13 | TGCAGCTTTTACAGGGGCGCTAACTATGGCTACACCTTC | CSFYRGANYGYTF